This TCR beta chain was identified during a study of control samples from healthy donors and cancer patients. Profiling relied on immunoSEQ multiplex PCR, and the TCRdb table lists in-frame clones only, not all of them. Seen here are about 120,000 clones, over 75% observed once, and the top ten hold approximately 3.7%. Trimming pared 5 bases from V and 3 bases from J, leaving 14 bases between. The CDR3 loop spans 14 amino acids. Germline V gene sequence: CDR1 SEHNR, CDR2 FQNEAQ (reference sequence). The chain employs TRBV7-9 and TRBJ2-7, with D perhaps TRBD1 (6 bases). The receptor was derived from a woman aged 55-70 years with lung cancer. Sequences were obtained from PBMCs. The CDR3 protein is CASSPRDTNYEQYF. DNA for the CDR3: TGTGCCAGCAGCCCTCGGGACACCAACTACGAGCAGTACTTC.